These T cell receptor beta chains were read from a single sample in a study of T cell changes during pregnancy in multiple sclerosis. The assay was immunoSEQ multiplex PCR, and TCRdb's table has in-frame clones only and misses some. The sample lists more than 20,000 clones; roughly 90% were seen once. The material was CD8+ T cells from peripheral blood mononuclear cells, obtained in the third trimester of pregnancy. Source of these receptors: a female donor in good health, enrolled as a control in a pregnancy study. Both conserved end residues are part of each CDR3. The D gene is left open where the match is weak. Not all rows give a size; the values are once, few, many and, for expanded clones, a class.

CDR3nt,CDR3aa,d_gene,v_gene,abundance,j_gene
TGTGCCAGCAGTTTAGGTAACTCCATGAACACTGAAGCTTTCTTT,CASSLGNSMNTEAFF,-,TRBV27,-,TRBJ1-1
TGTGCCAGCAGCTTAAGCGGGGGGGCTGATGAGCAGTTCTTC,CASSLSGGADEQFF,TRBD2,TRBV7-3,-,TRBJ2-1
TGTGCCAGCAGCTTAGCAGGGGTTAGTCAAGGCTACACCTTC,CASSLAGVSQGYTF,-,TRBV13,-,TRBJ1-2
TGTGCCACCAGCAGAGATCAGGGAGATACGCAGTATTTT,CATSRDQGDTQYF,-,TRBV15,-,TRBJ2-3
TGTGCCAGCACCTCGGCGGCCCTCGGGGAGCTGTTTTTT,CASTSAALGELFF,-,TRBV28,-,TRBJ2-2
TGCGCCAGCAGCCAGGACACGACCTACGAGCAGTACTTC,CASSQDTTYEQYF,-,TRBV5-1,-,TRBJ2-7
TGTGCCAGCAGACGGACAGGGAGCTACGAGCAGTACTTC,CASRRTGSYEQYF,TRBD1,TRBV28,-,TRBJ2-7
TGTGCCAGCAGCGACCCGGGACAGGGGTACCACGAGCAGTACTTC,CASSDPGQGYHEQYF,TRBD1,TRBV7-8,-,TRBJ2-7
TGTGCCAGCAGCGCGGACACTTACTACTATGGCTACACCTTC,CASSADTYYYGYTF,-,TRBV7-9,-,TRBJ1-2
TGTGCCACTGACGGGACAGGATCTTCACCCCTCCACTTT,CATDGTGSSPLHF,TRBD1,TRBV2,-,TRBJ1-6
TGTGCCAGCAGTATCAGGGGTATGACTGAAGCTTTCTTT,CASSIRGMTEAFF,-,TRBV27,-,TRBJ1-1
TGTGCCAGCAGTCCCGGACAGGGGGCAAGCTATGGCTACACCTTC,CASSPGQGASYGYTF,TRBD1,TRBV27,once,TRBJ1-2
TGTGCCAGCAGCTTACCTCAAAACCCCCTCTCTAGTGGCTACGAGCAGTACTTC,CASSLPQNPLSSGYEQYF,-,TRBV7-9,-,TRBJ2-7
TGCGCCAGCAGTGATCGGCGGGAAAACAATGAGCAGTTCTTC,CASSDRRENNEQFF,-,TRBV10-2,-,TRBJ2-1
TGTGCCAGCCTGCATGGCCTAGGGAGCTCCTACAATGAGCAGTTCTTC,CASLHGLGSSYNEQFF,-,TRBV28,-,TRBJ2-1
TGTGCCATCTTTACAGGGGCTAGCACAGATACGCAGTATTTT,CAIFTGASTDTQYF,TRBD1,TRBV2,-,TRBJ2-3
TGCAGCGATGGACAGGGCTCCTACAATGAGCAGTTCTTC,CSDGQGSYNEQFF,TRBD1,TRBV29-1,-,TRBJ2-1
TGTGCCAGCAGCGAGGGGTCTAGCGTCTCGGAGACCCAGTACTTC,CASSEGSSVSETQYF,-,TRBV9,-,TRBJ2-5
TGCGCCAGCAGCTCCCGGACAGACTACGAGCAGTACTTC,CASSSRTDYEQYF,-,TRBV4-1,-,TRBJ2-7
TGTGCCAGCAGCCCCCATCCAGGAAGCAATCAGCCCCAGCATTTT,CASSPHPGSNQPQHF,-,TRBV5-4,-,TRBJ1-5
TGTGCCAGCAGCTTAGGGCCAGCGGGAGCTTCTTACGAGCAGTACTTC,CASSLGPAGASYEQYF,TRBD2,TRBV7-8,-,TRBJ2-7
TGCGCCAGCAGCATCCGGGGACAGGGAAACACCGGGGAGCTGTTTTTT,CASSIRGQGNTGELFF,TRBD1,TRBV5-1,-,TRBJ2-2
TGCGCCAGCAGCTCGGCGTTCACTAGCGGGGGGACCAATGAGCAGTTCTTC,CASSSAFTSGGTNEQFF,TRBD2,TRBV5-1,once,TRBJ2-1
TGTGCCAGCAGCGCCGGCAGGGGGCGGCGGACAGATACGCAGTATTTT,CASSAGRGRRTDTQYF,TRBD1,TRBV9,once,TRBJ2-3
TGTGCCCATAGGGGCAGGCTCCCCGGAAACACCATATATTTT,CAHRGRLPGNTIYF,-,TRBV9,-,TRBJ1-3
TGCAGCGTTTCCCTAGGGACAGTCGGGGGTTATAGCAATCAGCCCCAGCATTTT,CSVSLGTVGGYSNQPQHF,TRBD1,TRBV29-1,-,TRBJ1-5
TGCGCCAGCAGCCAAAACCCTGCCCCCGGCGGGGAGCTGTTTTTT,CASSQNPAPGGELFF,-,TRBV4-1,-,TRBJ2-2
TGTGCCAGCAGTTTGTGGACAGGGCGGAACACTGAAGCTTTCTTT,CASSLWTGRNTEAFF,TRBD1,TRBV27,-,TRBJ1-1
TGTGCTAGCAGCTTAGGTTCCATCTACGAGCAGTACTTC,CASSLGSIYEQYF,-,TRBV7-7,few,TRBJ2-7
TGTGCCAGCAGCCCTAGAACCCAGGCTAGCGGGAAGTCCGGGGAGCTGTTTTTT,CASSPRTQASGKSGELFF,TRBD2,TRBV4-2,-,TRBJ2-2
TGTGCCAGCAGCTCCACAAATCAGCCCCAGCATTTT,CASSSTNQPQHF,-,TRBV11-2,-,TRBJ1-5
TGTGCCAGCAGCTTAGATCCAGGGTACGAGCAGTTCTTC,CASSLDPGYEQFF,-,TRBV11-3,-,TRBJ2-1
TGTGCCAGCAGCGAGATTACTAGCGGGACATACGAGCAGTACTTC,CASSEITSGTYEQYF,TRBD2,TRBV27,-,TRBJ2-7
TGCGCCAGCAGCGCATCCGGGACTAGACAAGAGACCCAGTACTTC,CASSASGTRQETQYF,TRBD2,TRBV5-1,-,TRBJ2-5
TGTGCCAGCAGTTACTCGGCTAGTGAGCAGCCCCAGCATTTT,CASSYSASEQPQHF,-,TRBV6-5,-,TRBJ1-5
TGCGCCAGCACCCGAACGGGGGTTGGGGCAACTAATGAAAAACTGTTTTTT,CASTRTGVGATNEKLFF,-,TRBV5-1,-,TRBJ1-4
TGTGCCAGCAGCACCGGACTACTCGGGCGCACAGATACGCAGTATTTT,CASSTGLLGRTDTQYF,-,TRBV13,-,TRBJ2-3
TGTGCCAGCAGTGACTCGGGACTAGCGACTGAGCAGTTCTTC,CASSDSGLATEQFF,TRBD2,TRBV6-4,few,TRBJ2-1
TGTGCCAGCAGCCAAGTATTGCAGGGCGGCAATGAGCAGTTCTTC,CASSQVLQGGNEQFF,-,TRBV14,-,TRBJ2-1
TGTGCCAGCAGCTCCCTGGGGCCAGAAGCTTTCTTT,CASSSLGPEAFF,-,TRBV7-9,-,TRBJ1-1
TGTGCCAGCAGTATCATACCGGGAGATCAATATGGCTACACCTTC,CASSIIPGDQYGYTF,-,TRBV6-5,-,TRBJ1-2
TGTGCCAGCAGTTCTCGGGACTACCACTACGAGCAGTACTTC,CASSSRDYHYEQYF,TRBD2,TRBV27,-,TRBJ2-7
TGTGCCAGTAGTCCAGCCCTAGGACTAGCGGGGGGGCCCTACAATGAGCAGTTCTTC,CASSPALGLAGGPYNEQFF,TRBD2,TRBV19,-,TRBJ2-1
TGTGCCAGCAGTTACGGAGCGGGGAGGGCAGATACGCAGTATTTT,CASSYGAGRADTQYF,TRBD2,TRBV6-5,-,TRBJ2-3
TGTGCCAGCAGCTCCAGGGGGCTTTTGGACGGCTACACCTTC,CASSSRGLLDGYTF,TRBD1,TRBV11-1,-,TRBJ1-2
TGTGCCAGCAGTGCAGACGGGGAGCTGTTTTTT,CASSADGELFF,-,TRBV6-6,-,TRBJ2-2
TGTGCCAGCAGTGCCACTAGCGGAAGCACAGATACGCAGTATTTT,CASSATSGSTDTQYF,TRBD2,TRBV6-1,-,TRBJ2-3
TGTGCCAGTAGGTATAGTACCGGGTACACTGAAGCTTTCTTT,CASRYSTGYTEAFF,-,TRBV19,once,TRBJ1-1
TGTGCCAGTATTGCCCTCCTTGGAGGCAATCAGCCCCAGCATTTT,CASIALLGGNQPQHF,-,TRBV19,once,TRBJ1-5
TGCAGCGTCGAATGGCGGGAAAGCTCCTACAATGAGCAGTTCTTC,CSVEWRESSYNEQFF,-,TRBV29-1,-,TRBJ2-1
TGTGCCACTGCCGGGACTAGGACCGGGGAGCTGTTTTTT,CATAGTRTGELFF,TRBD2,TRBV28,-,TRBJ2-2
TGTGCCAGCAGCTTAGGAGGGCCCACTGAAGCTTTCTTT,CASSLGGPTEAFF,-,TRBV11-2,-,TRBJ1-1
TGTGCCAGTAGAGGTCTCCCGGGACTAGCGGGGGGGCCGACAGATACGCAGTATTTT,CASRGLPGLAGGPTDTQYF,TRBD2,TRBV19,-,TRBJ2-3
TGTGCCAGCAGTTACAGCGGGGGGGCGGATGAGCAGTTCTTC,CASSYSGGADEQFF,TRBD2,TRBV6-5,-,TRBJ2-1